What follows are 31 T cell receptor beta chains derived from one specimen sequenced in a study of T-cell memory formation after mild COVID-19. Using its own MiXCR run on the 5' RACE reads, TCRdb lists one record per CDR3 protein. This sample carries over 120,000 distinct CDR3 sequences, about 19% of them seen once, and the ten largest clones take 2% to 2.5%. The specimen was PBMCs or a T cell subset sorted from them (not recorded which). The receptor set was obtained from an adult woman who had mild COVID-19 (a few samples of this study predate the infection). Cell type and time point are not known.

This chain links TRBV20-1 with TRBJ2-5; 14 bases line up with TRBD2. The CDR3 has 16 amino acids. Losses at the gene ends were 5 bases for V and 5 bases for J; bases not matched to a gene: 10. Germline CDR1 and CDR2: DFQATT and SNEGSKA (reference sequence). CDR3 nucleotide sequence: TGCAGTGCTCCCGGGACTAGCGGGAGTGCGACGGAGACCCAGTACTTC. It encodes CSAPGTSGSATETQYF.

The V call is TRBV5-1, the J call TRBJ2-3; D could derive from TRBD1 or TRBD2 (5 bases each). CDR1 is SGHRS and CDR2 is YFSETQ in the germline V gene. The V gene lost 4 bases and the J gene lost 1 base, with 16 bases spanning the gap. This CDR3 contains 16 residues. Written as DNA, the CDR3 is TGCGCCAGCAGCCAGGGCCTGTTGAGGGGCACAGATACGCAGTATTTT. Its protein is CASSQGLLRGTDTQYF. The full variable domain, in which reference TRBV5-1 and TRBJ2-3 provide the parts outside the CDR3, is KAGVTQTPRYLIKTRGQQVTLSCSPISGHRSVSWYQQTPGQGLQFLFEYFSETQRNKGNFPGRFSGRQFSNSRSEMNVSTLELGDSALYLCASSQGLLRGTDTQYFGPGTRLTVL.

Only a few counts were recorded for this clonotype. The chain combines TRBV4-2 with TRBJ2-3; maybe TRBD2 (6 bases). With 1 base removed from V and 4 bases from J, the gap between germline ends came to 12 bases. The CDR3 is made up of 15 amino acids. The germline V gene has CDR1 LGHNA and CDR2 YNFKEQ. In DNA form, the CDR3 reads TGTGCCAGCAGCCAAGCGGCGGGATCGGCAGATACGCAGTATTTT. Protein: CASSQAAGSADTQYF.

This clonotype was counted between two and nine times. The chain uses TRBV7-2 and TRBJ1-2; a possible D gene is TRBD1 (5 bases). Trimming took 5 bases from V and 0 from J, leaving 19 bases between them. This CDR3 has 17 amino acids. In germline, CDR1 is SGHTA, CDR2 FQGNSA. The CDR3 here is CASSPTLVGVTNYGYTF. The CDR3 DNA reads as TGTGCCAGCAGCCCCACGCTCGTAGGGGTTACTAACTATGGCTACACCTTC.

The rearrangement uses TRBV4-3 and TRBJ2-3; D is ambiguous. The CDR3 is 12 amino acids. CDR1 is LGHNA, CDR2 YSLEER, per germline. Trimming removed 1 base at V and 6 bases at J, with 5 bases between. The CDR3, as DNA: TGCGCCAGCAGCCAAGGAAGCGATACGCAGTATTTT. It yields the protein CASSQGSDTQYF.

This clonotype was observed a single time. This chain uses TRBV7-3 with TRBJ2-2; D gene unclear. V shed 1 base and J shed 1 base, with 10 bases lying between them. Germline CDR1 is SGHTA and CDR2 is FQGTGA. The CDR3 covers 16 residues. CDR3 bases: TGTGCCAGCAGCTTAAAACATAGTCTGAACACCGGGGAGCTGTTTTTT. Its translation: CASSLKHSLNTGELFF.

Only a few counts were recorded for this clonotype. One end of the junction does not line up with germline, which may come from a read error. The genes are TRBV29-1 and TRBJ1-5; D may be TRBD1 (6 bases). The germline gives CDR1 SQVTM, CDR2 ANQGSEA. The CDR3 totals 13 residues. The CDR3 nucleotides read TGCAGCGTTCGGGACAACATAAATCACCCCCAGCATTTT. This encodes CSVRDNINHPQHF.

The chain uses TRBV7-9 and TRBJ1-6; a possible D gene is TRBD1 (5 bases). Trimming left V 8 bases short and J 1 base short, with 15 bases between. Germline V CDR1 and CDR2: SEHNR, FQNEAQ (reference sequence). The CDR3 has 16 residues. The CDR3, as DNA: TGTGCCAGCCAAGATGAGGGGAGATCCTATAATTCACCCCTCCACTTT. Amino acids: CASQDEGRSYNSPLHF.

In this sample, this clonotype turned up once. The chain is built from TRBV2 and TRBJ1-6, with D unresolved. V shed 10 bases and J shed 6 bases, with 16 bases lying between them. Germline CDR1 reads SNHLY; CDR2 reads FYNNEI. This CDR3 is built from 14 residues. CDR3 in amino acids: CATKNGPVNSPLHF. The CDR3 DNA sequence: TGTGCCACGAAGAATGGTCCTGTTAATTCACCCCTCCACTTT.

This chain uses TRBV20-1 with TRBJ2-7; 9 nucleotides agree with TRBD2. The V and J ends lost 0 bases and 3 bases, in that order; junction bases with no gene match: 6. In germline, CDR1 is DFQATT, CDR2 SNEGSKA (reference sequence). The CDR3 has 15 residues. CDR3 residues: CSARDLREGLYEQYF. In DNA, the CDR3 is TGCAGTGCTAGAGATTTGCGGGAGGGCCTCTACGAGCAGTACTTC.

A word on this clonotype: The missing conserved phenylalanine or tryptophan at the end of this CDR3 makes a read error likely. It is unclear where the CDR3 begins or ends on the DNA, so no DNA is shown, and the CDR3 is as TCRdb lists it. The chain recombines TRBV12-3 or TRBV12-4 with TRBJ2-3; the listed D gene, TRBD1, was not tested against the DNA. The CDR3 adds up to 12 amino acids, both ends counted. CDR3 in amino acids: CASSFSGGAQVI.

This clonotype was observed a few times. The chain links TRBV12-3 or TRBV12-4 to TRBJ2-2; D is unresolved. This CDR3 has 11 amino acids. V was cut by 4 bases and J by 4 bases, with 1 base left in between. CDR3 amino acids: CASSSTGELFF. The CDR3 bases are TGTGCCAGCAGTTCCACCGGGGAGCTGTTTTTT.

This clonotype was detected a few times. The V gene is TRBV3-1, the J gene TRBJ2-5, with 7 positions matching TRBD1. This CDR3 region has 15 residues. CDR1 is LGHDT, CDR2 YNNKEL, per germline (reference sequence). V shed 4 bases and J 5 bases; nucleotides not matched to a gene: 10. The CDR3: CASSPRGSYGETQYF. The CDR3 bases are TGTGCCAGCAGCCCCAGGGGGTCTTACGGGGAGACCCAGTACTTC.

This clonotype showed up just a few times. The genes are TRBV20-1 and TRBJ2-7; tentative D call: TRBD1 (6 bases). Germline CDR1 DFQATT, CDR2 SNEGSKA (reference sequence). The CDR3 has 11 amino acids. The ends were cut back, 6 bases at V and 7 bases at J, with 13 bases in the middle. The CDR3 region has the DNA TGCAGTGCCGTTACAGGGCGAGAGCAGTACTTC. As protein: CSAVTGREQYF.

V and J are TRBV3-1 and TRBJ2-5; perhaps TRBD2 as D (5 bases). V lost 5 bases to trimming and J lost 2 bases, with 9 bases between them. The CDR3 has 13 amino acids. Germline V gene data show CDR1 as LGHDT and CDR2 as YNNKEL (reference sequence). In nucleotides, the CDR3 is TGTGCCAGCAGCATACGGGGACAAGAGACCCAGTACTTC. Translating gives CASSIRGQETQYF.

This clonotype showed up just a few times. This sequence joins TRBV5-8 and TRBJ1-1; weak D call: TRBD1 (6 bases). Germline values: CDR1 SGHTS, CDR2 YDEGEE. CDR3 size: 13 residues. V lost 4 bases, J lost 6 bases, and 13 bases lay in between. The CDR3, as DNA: TGTGCCAGCAGCCTACTACAGGGACCTGAAGCTTTCTTT. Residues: CASSLLQGPEAFF.

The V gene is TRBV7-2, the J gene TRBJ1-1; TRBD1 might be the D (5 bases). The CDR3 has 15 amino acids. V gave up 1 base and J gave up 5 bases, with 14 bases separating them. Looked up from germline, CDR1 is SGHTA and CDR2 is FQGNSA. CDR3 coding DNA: TGTGCCAGCAGCTTAGGCGGGGGGAGGAGAACTGAAGCTTTCTTT. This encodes CASSLGGGRRTEAFF.

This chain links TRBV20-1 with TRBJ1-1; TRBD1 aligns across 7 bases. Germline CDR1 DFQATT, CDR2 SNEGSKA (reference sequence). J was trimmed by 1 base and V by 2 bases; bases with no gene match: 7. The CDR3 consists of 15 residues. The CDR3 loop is CSARLTGAPNTEAFF. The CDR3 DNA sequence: TGCAGTGCTAGATTAACAGGGGCACCGAACACTGAAGCTTTCTTT.

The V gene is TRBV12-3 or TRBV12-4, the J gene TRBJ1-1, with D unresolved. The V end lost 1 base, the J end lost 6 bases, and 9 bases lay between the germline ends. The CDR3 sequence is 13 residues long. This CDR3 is CASSLVLRAEAFF. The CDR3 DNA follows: TGTGCCAGCAGTTTAGTACTGCGTGCTGAAGCTTTCTTT.

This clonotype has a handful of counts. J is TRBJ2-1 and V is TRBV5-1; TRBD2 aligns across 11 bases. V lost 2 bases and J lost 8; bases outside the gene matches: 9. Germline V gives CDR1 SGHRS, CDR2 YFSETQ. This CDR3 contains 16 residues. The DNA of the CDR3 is TGCGCCAGCAGCTTATTAGCGGGAGGGCTAACTTATGAGCAGTTCTTC. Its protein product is CASSLLAGGLTYEQFF.

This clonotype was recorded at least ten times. For the CDR3, the DNA is TGTGCCAGCTCACCGGCAGTCTCAGGGGCTTACGAGCAGTACTTC. The encoded protein is CASSPAVSGAYEQYF. The J gene is TRBJ2-7, the V gene TRBV18; TRBD1 is a possible D gene (6 bases). V was trimmed by 3 bases and J by 4 bases, leaving 16 bases between them. The CDR3 is 15 residues long. Germline CDR1 KGHSH, CDR2 LQKENI. The full variable domain, in which reference TRBV18 and TRBJ2-7 provide the parts outside the CDR3, is NAGVMQNPRHLVRRRGQEARLRCSPMKGHSHVYWYRQLPEEGLKFMVYLQKENIIDESGMPKERFSAEFPKEGPSILRIQQVVRGDSAAYFCASSPAVSGAYEQYFGPGTRLTVT.

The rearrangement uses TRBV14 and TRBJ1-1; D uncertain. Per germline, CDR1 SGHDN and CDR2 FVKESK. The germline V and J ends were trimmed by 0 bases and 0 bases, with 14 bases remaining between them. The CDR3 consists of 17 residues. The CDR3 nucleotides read TGTGCCAGCAGCCAAGAAGGAGGGCGGGTTATGAACACTGAAGCTTTCTTT. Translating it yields CASSQEGGRVMNTEAFF.

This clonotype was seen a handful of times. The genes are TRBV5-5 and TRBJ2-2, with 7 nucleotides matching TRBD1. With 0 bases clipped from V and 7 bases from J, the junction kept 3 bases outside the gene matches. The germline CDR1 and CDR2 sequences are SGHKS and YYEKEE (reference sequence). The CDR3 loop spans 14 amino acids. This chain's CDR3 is CASSLVAGGGELFF. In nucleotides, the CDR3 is TGTGCCAGCAGCTTGGTCGCAGGGGGCGGGGAGCTGTTTTTT.

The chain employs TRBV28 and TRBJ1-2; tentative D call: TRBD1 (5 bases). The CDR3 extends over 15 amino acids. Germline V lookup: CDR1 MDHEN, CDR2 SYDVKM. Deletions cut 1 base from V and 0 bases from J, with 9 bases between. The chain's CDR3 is CASSLSPRANYGYTF. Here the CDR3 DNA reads TGTGCCAGCAGTTTATCCCCCAGGGCTAACTATGGCTACACCTTC.

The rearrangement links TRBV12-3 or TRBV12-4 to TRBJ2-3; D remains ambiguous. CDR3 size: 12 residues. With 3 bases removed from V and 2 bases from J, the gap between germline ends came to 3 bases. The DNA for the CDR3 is TGTGCCAGCAGTTTTCACACAGATACGCAGTATTTT. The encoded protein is CASSFHTDTQYF.

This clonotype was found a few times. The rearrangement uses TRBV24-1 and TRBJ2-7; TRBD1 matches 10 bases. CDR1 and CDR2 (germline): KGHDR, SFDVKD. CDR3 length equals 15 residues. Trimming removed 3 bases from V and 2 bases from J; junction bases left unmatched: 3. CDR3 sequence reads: CATSDAGTGAYEQYF. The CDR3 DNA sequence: TGTGCCACCAGTGATGCCGGGACAGGGGCCTACGAGCAGTACTTC.

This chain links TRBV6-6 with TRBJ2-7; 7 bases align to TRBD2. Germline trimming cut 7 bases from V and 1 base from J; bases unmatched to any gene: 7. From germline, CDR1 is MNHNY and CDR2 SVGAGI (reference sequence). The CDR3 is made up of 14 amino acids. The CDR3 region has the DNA TGTGCCAGCAAAGTTGAGGGAGGGTCCTACGAGCAGTACTTC. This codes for CASKVEGGSYEQYF.

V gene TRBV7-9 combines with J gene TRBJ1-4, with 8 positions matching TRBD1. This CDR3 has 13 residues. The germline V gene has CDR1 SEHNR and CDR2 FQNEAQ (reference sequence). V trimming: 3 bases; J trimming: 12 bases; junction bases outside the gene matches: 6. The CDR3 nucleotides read TGTGCCAGCAGCTTGCCGACAGGGGCGGAACTGTTTTTT. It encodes CASSLPTGAELFF.

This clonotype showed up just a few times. Here the CDR3 reads CASSDMGDTQYF. The DNA of the CDR3 is TGTGCCAGCAGTGACATGGGTGATACGCAGTATTTT. J is TRBJ2-3 and V is TRBV6-4, with D unclear. The V and J ends lost 2 bases and 6 bases respectively, with 6 bases between them. Germline CDR1 reads MRHNA; CDR2 reads SNTAGT. The length of the CDR3 is 12 residues.

The CDR3 DNA follows: TGTGCCAGCAGGCGCCGGGTGAACACCGGGGAGCTGTTTTTT. This translates into CASRRRVNTGELFF. This rearrangement joins TRBV7-2 to TRBJ2-2; D is unresolved. Germline lookup yields CDR1 SGHTA and CDR2 FQGNSA. The CDR3 sequence is 14 residues long. V dropped 6 bases and J dropped 1 base, with 9 bases sitting between them.

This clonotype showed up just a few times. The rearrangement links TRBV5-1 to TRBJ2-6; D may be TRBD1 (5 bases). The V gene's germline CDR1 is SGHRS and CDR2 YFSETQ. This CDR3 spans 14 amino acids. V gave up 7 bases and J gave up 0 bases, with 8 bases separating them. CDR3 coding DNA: TGCGCCAGCGGACACGGCTCTGGGGCCAACGTCCTGACTTTC. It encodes CASGHGSGANVLTF.